This T cell receptor beta chain was found in a study of cytomegalovirus exposure and HLA in healthy donors. Study-level background: Later analysis reported that the 110 or so validation repertoires shared the platform of the approximately 670 first-cohort repertoires. Whole-study findings and limits: The authors listed roughly 150 TCR beta chains as cytomegalovirus-associated.

The repertoire was sequenced with immunoSEQ multiplex PCR; TCRdb's copy has only in-frame clones and lacks some. The repertoire holds fewer than 120,000 clones, approximately 88% seen once, with roughly 1.4% in the top ten. V gave up 3 bases and J gave up 7 bases; unmatched junction bases: 8. Germline CDR1 and CDR2: SGDLS and YYNGEE. CDR3 length equals 15 residues. As for this clone: Its antigen is still unknown.

The sequence came from a woman aged 25 to 45 in good health and CMV-seropositive. The V and J genes are TRBV9 and TRBJ2-2; 8 bases align to TRBD1. The source material was PBMCs. The CDR3 sequence: CASSGYRGLGGELFF. CDR3 nucleotides: TGTGCCAGCAGCGGATACAGGGGGTTGGGCGGGGAGCTGTTTTTT.